Each of the 24 T cell receptor beta chains below was sequenced from the same sample in a study of T cell responses to AZD1222 COVID-19 vaccine. Measured with immunoSEQ multiplex PCR; TCRdb has only the in-frame clones, and not every one. Among more than 45,000 clones, approximately 84% were seen once, and the ten largest hold roughly 30%. The sequencing used peripheral blood, collected on day 0 of AZD1222 vaccination. The receptors stem from an adult in good health.

The chain carries TRBV27 and TRBJ1-1; TRBD1 might be the D (6 bases). The CDR3 is made up of 13 amino acids. CDR1 MNHEY and CDR2 SMNVEV come from the germline V gene (reference sequence). V was cut by 6 bases and J by 2 bases, with 10 bases left in between. For the CDR3, the DNA is TGTGCCAGCAGCAGACAGGCCAACACTGAAGCTTTCTTT. As protein: CASSRQANTEAFF.

The CDR3 DNA reads as TGTGCCAGCTCACCACAGAAGCGCAACGAGCAGTACTTC. It is translated as CASSPQKRNEQYF. The chain has TRBV18 and TRBJ2-7; D is uncertain. The germline CDR1 and CDR2 sequences are KGHSH and LQKENI. The CDR3 covers 13 residues. V shed 1 base and J shed 5 bases, with 9 bases lying between them.

This chain links TRBV11-3 with TRBJ2-3; maybe TRBD2 (6 bases). The germline V gene has CDR1 SGHNT and CDR2 YENEEA. Between the trimmed V and J ends, which lost 1 base and 0 bases, there was a span of 11 bases. The length of the CDR3 is 16 residues. The CDR3 sequence is CASSLATGTSTDTQYF. CDR3 nucleotide sequence: TGTGCCAGCAGCTTAGCAACCGGGACTAGCACAGATACGCAGTATTTT.

The rearrangement joins TRBV6-4 to TRBJ2-1; 9 bases map to TRBD1. Germline V gene sequence: CDR1 MRHNA, CDR2 SNTAGT. This CDR3 is 17 amino acids long. V trimming: 5 bases; J trimming: 4 bases; junction bases outside the gene matches: 12. The CDR3 nucleotides are TGTGCCAGCAGTCTAACGGGACAGGGTAGTCCTTACAATGAGCAGTTCTTC. Protein sequence: CASSLTGQGSPYNEQFF.

This clone was seen only once. The chain combines TRBV4-2 with TRBJ2-2; 10 bases agree with TRBD1. Germline V gene data show CDR1 as LGHNA and CDR2 as YNFKEQ. V was pared by 4 bases and J by 3 bases, with 8 bases of the junction left unmatched. This CDR3 region has 17 residues. DNA of the CDR3: TGTGCCAGCAGCCCTATCGAGACAGGGGGCGACACCGGGGAGCTGTTTTTT. It is translated as CASSPIETGGDTGELFF.

This clone was recorded a few times. The chain has TRBV4-1 and TRBJ2-7; TRBD1 aligns across 7 bases. The CDR3 length is 13 residues. The J segment lost 1 base and the V segment lost 6 bases, leaving 3 bases of the junction unmatched. Germline V gene data show CDR1 as MGHRA and CDR2 as YSYEKL. CDR3 residues: CASRSTGSYEQYF. DNA of the CDR3: TGCGCCAGCAGGTCGACAGGGTCCTACGAGCAGTACTTC.

The rearrangement joins TRBV19 to TRBJ1-1; D unresolved. The germline V gene has CDR1 LNHDA and CDR2 SQIVND (reference sequence). The CDR3 covers 13 residues. Trimming took off 8 bases at V and 5 bases at J, with 15 bases between the two ends. The CDR3 DNA sequence: TGTGCCAGTCGCCGGATTGATACGACTGAAGCTTTCTTT. It specifies CASRRIDTTEAFF.

There are a few counts of this clone. The chain combines TRBV4-1 with TRBJ2-2; 7 nucleotides agree with TRBD1. CDR1 is MGHRA, CDR2 YSYEKL, per germline. This CDR3 spans 17 amino acids. V trimming: 1 base; J trimming: 5 bases; junction bases outside the gene matches: 10. This CDR3 reads CASSQGPTGWRTGELFF. The CDR3 DNA reads as TGCGCCAGCAGCCAAGGGCCGACAGGGTGGCGGACCGGGGAGCTGTTTTTT.

This clone was seen just once. The V and J genes are TRBV5-6 and TRBJ1-4; 7 nucleotides agree with TRBD1. Per the germline V gene, CDR1 is SGHDT and CDR2 is YYEEEE. The CDR3 has 15 amino acids. V lost 3 bases to trimming and J lost 6 bases; unmatched junction nucleotides: 8. The CDR3 coding sequence is TGTGCCAGCAGCTGGGAGACAGGGTCCGATGAAAAACTGTTTTTT. Translating gives CASSWETGSDEKLFF.

This chain joins TRBV19 and TRBJ1-3, with 7 bases matching TRBD1. The germline V gene has CDR1 LNHDA and CDR2 SQIVND (reference sequence). Trimming cost V 5 bases and J 5 bases; bases outside gene matches: 3. This CDR3 spans 13 amino acids. This chain's CDR3 is CASSGGQRNTIYF. CDR3 coding DNA: TGTGCCAGTAGTGGGGGACAGCGAAACACCATATATTTT.

V is TRBV18 and J is TRBJ2-5; 8 bases agree with TRBD1. The CDR3 contains 14 residues. Germline trimming cut 3 bases from V and 3 bases from J; bases unmatched to any gene: 3. Germline CDR1 reads KGHSH; CDR2 reads LQKENI. In nucleotides, the CDR3 is TGTGCCAGCTCACCGCTGGACAGGGAAGAGACCCAGTACTTC. Protein product: CASSPLDREETQYF.

This clone was picked up one time. CDR3 coding DNA: TGTGCCAGCAGCTCACATCCGGGACTAGCGGGAGGGACCTACGAGCAGTACTTC. Translation gives CASSSHPGLAGGTYEQYF. The chain is built from TRBV7-9 and TRBJ2-7; TRBD2 aligns across 16 bases. V was clipped by 4 bases and J by 2 bases; unmatched bases: 8. CDR1 SEHNR and CDR2 FQNEAQ come from the germline V gene (reference sequence). The CDR3 contains 18 residues.

This clone was recorded a few times. V is TRBV19 and J is TRBJ2-7, with D tentatively TRBD1 (5 bases). This CDR3 is 13 amino acids long. CDR1 is LNHDA, CDR2 SQIVND, per germline (reference sequence). The ends were cut back, 3 bases at V and 4 bases at J, with 10 bases in the middle. The CDR3 region is CASSMWTNYEQYF. CDR3 sequence (DNA): TGTGCCAGTAGTATGTGGACAAATTACGAGCAGTACTTC.

The CDR3 loop is CASSLRGTNEKLFF. The CDR3 DNA reads TGTGCCAGCAGCCTCAGGGGGACTAATGAAAAACTGTTTTTT. The rearrangement uses TRBV3-1 (or the pseudogene TRBV3-2) and TRBJ1-4; TRBD1 matches 7 bases. Germline lookup yields CDR1 LGHDT and CDR2 YNNKEL (reference sequence). The CDR3 has 14 residues. The V gene end was trimmed by 4 bases and the J gene end by 2 bases; junction bases not matched to a gene: 1.

This clone has only one observation. The V and J genes are TRBV5-1 and TRBJ2-5; D gene unclear. This CDR3 region has 14 residues. Germline V gene lookup returns CDR1 SGHRS and CDR2 YFSETQ. Between the trimmed V and J ends, which lost 0 bases and 2 bases, there was a span of 8 bases. The CDR3 DNA reads as TGCGCCAGCAGCTTGGGCCCCTCACAAGAGACCCAGTACTTC. It yields the protein CASSLGPSQETQYF.

The V call is TRBV18, the J call TRBJ2-5; D gene uncertain. The CDR3 runs to 12 residues. CDR1 and CDR2 (germline): KGHSH, LQKENI. V dropped 2 bases and J dropped 0 bases, with 1 base sitting between them. The CDR3, as DNA: TGTGCCAGCTCACCAAACCAAGAGACCCAGTACTTC. Amino acid sequence: CASSPNQETQYF.

The rearrangement uses TRBV6-5 and TRBJ1-1, with 9 positions matching TRBD1. V shed 4 bases, J shed 5 bases, and the junction held 5 bases outside the gene matches. From germline, CDR1 is MNHEY and CDR2 SVGAGI. The CDR3 is made up of 14 amino acids. This CDR3 reads CASSSRTGVTEAFF. CDR3 nucleotide sequence: TGTGCCAGCAGTTCCAGGACAGGGGTTACTGAAGCTTTCTTT.

CDR3 sequence: CASSLSGAGSSYNEQFF. For the CDR3, the DNA is TGTGCCAGCAGCTTATCAGGTGCGGGCTCCTCCTACAATGAGCAGTTCTTC. V is TRBV7-6 and J is TRBJ2-1; D perhaps matches TRBD2 (5 bases). Germline V lookup: CDR1 SGHVS, CDR2 FNYEAQ. Trimming took 2 bases from V and 0 from J, leaving 14 bases between them. The CDR3 is 17 amino acids.

The chain employs TRBV18 and TRBJ1-1, with 8 bases fitting TRBD1. With 5 bases clipped from V and 1 base from J, the junction kept 6 bases outside the gene matches. This CDR3 is 15 amino acids long. CDR1 and CDR2 (germline): KGHSH, LQKENI. Here the CDR3 reads CASSISGTGNTEAFF. For the CDR3, the DNA is TGTGCCAGCTCAATATCCGGGACAGGGAACACTGAAGCTTTCTTT.

V and J are TRBV7-8 and TRBJ2-1; 11 bases are a match to TRBD2. CDR1 SGHVS and CDR2 FQNEAQ come from the germline V gene. The V and J ends lost 5 bases and 10 bases, in that order; junction bases with no gene match: 13. The CDR3 contains 16 residues. The CDR3 nucleotides read TGTGCCAGCAGCCCGATGACTAGCGGGATAGGAAGGGAGCAGTTCTTC. Translated: CASSPMTSGIGREQFF.

V and J are TRBV5-6 and TRBJ2-1; no clear D. Germline V CDR1 and CDR2: SGHDT, YYEEEE. This CDR3 comprises 13 residues. The germline V and J ends were trimmed by 0 bases and 5 bases, with 6 bases remaining between them. CDR3 amino acids: CASSLDLHNEQFF. CDR3 in DNA: TGTGCCAGCAGCTTGGATTTGCACAATGAGCAGTTCTTC.

This rearrangement joins TRBV4-2 to TRBJ1-1; no clear D. The CDR3 loop spans 15 amino acids. V was shortened by 1 base and J by 5 bases, with 14 bases between the two germline ends. The germline V gene has CDR1 LGHNA and CDR2 YNFKEQ. The CDR3 coding sequence is TGTGCCAGCAGCCAAGTGTACCAGGCGCGTACTGAAGCTTTCTTT. It yields the protein CASSQVYQARTEAFF.

The J gene is TRBJ2-7, the V gene TRBV30; D is uncertain. The CDR3 consists of 14 residues. Trimming left V 2 bases short and J 5 bases short, with 16 bases between. The germline gives CDR1 GTSNPN, CDR2 SVGIG (reference sequence). CDR3 bases: TGTGCCTGGAGTTGTCTCGCAATCTGGGACGAGCAGTACTTC. As protein: CAWSCLAIWDEQYF.

J is TRBJ1-6 and V is TRBV12-3 or TRBV12-4; weak D call: TRBD1 (6 bases). The CDR3 length is 13 residues. V lost 7 bases and J 10 bases, leaving 14 bases between the germline ends. CDR3 in DNA: TGTGCCAGCACCCTCAACAGGGACTCACCCCTCCACTTT. Its translation is CASTLNRDSPLHF.